What follows are 10 T cell receptor beta chains derived from one specimen sequenced in a study of cytomegalovirus exposure and HLA in healthy donors. The PCR employed 60 Vbeta primers together with 13 Jbeta primers. Assay used: immunoSEQ multiplex PCR; TCRdb lists only in-frame clones, some missing. This sample's table reports tens of thousands of clones. The specimen sequenced was PBMCs. These receptors originate from a woman aged 50 to 60 in good health and CMV-seropositive.

The chain employs TRBV7-8 and TRBJ1-1; 8 bases line up with TRBD1. From germline, CDR1 is SGHVS and CDR2 FQNEAQ. Unmatched junction bases numbered 6, after V lost 1 base and J lost 5 bases. The CDR3 sequence is 15 residues long. The CDR3: CASSLDHRGTTEAFF. The CDR3 DNA reads as TGTGCCAGCAGCTTAGACCACAGGGGGACGACTGAAGCTTTCTTT.

The CDR3 DNA sequence: TGTGCCAGCAGTGAAGGGGGGACAGGGAGGAACGAGCAGTACTTC. It codes for CASSEGGTGRNEQYF. This chain connects TRBV6-1 to TRBJ2-7, with 9 bases matching TRBD1. The CDR3 extends over 15 amino acids. The trim removed 1 base at V and 5 bases at J, leaving 6 bases unmatched. Germline-derived CDR1 and CDR2 are MNHNS and SASEGT.

J is TRBJ1-2 and V is TRBV5-5, with 7 bases that match TRBD1. Unmatched junction bases numbered 4, after V lost 3 bases and J lost 2 bases. In germline, CDR1 is SGHKS, CDR2 YYEKEE (reference sequence). The CDR3 contains 14 residues. The CDR3 nucleotides are TGTGCCAGCAGCTCACTGACAGGGAACTATGGCTACACCTTC. It specifies CASSSLTGNYGYTF.

To note about this clone: Other DNA sequences in the same sample also yield this CDR3. The V call is TRBV5-4, the J call TRBJ2-3; 7 bases match TRBD1. The CDR3 has 15 residues. With 1 base clipped from V and 3 bases from J, the junction kept 5 bases outside the gene matches. CDR1 is SGHNT and CDR2 is YYREEE in the germline V gene (reference sequence). This chain's CDR3 is CASSLRQGKTDTQYF. Written as DNA, the CDR3 is TGTGCCAGCAGCTTGAGACAGGGAAAGACAGATACGCAGTATTTT.

The V call is TRBV18, the J call TRBJ2-1; the match to TRBD2 covers 9 bases. Germline CDR1 KGHSH, CDR2 LQKENI. V shed 2 bases, J shed 10 bases, and the junction held 18 bases outside the gene matches. The CDR3 is 18 amino acids. CDR3 DNA: TGTGCCAGCTCACCATCATTAGCGGGAGAGCCCTTAGGGATAGAGCAGTTCTTC. This sequence encodes CASSPSLAGEPLGIEQFF.

CDR3 nucleotide sequence: TGTGCCAGCAGCTTAGACAGGGCCAATGGCTACACCTTC. Protein: CASSLDRANGYTF. This chain connects TRBV7-2 to TRBJ1-2, with D possibly TRBD1 on 6 matching bases. This CDR3 spans 13 amino acids. Germline CDR1 and CDR2: SGHTA and FQGNSA. Between the trimmed V and J ends, which lost 1 base and 6 bases, there was a span of 9 bases.

This chain links TRBV7-9 with TRBJ2-1; 9 bases match TRBD2. CDR3 size: 16 residues. Looked up from germline, CDR1 is SEHNR and CDR2 is FQNEAQ (reference sequence). V gave up 1 base and J gave up 5 bases; unmatched junction bases: 6. The CDR3 protein is CASSLVRLAGHNEQFF. The CDR3 bases are TGTGCCAGCAGCTTAGTCCGGCTAGCGGGACACAATGAGCAGTTCTTC.

This chain uses TRBV2 with TRBJ1-2; TRBD1 might be the D (6 bases). The germline V gene encodes CDR1 SNHLY and CDR2 FYNNEI. The V gene lost 5 bases and the J gene lost 1 base, with 17 bases spanning the gap. The CDR3 totals 16 residues. DNA for the CDR3: TGTGCCAGCAGTTACGCCGGGACACGGAGTAACTATGGCTACACCTTC. Translating it yields CASSYAGTRSNYGYTF.

The chain is built from TRBV19 and TRBJ1-2; 7 bases align to TRBD1. Trimming at V came to 5 bases and at J to 7 bases, leaving 7 bases not matched to a gene. The CDR3 is made up of 13 amino acids. The germline gives CDR1 LNHDA, CDR2 SQIVND (reference sequence). CDR3 DNA sequence: TGTGCCAGTAGTCCGCACAGGGGAGGTGGCTACACCTTC. It translates to CASSPHRGGGYTF.

The chain couples TRBV7-7 to TRBJ2-5, with D perhaps matching TRBD1 (5 bases). CDR1 is SSHAT and CDR2 is FNYEAQ in the germline V gene (reference sequence). Trimming cost V 4 bases and J 5 bases, with 14 bases left between them. This CDR3 has 14 amino acids. The CDR3 DNA sequence: TGTGCCAGCAGCTCAAAGGGGCTCCTGGAGACCCAGTACTTC. Its translation: CASSSKGLLETQYF. The full variable domain, rest sourced from reference TRBV7-7 and TRBJ2-5, is GAGVSQSPRYKVTKRGQDVTLRCDPISSHATLYWYQQALGQGPEFLTYFNYEAQPDKSGLPSDRFSAERPEGSISTLTIQRTEQRDSAMYRCASSSKGLLETQYFGPGTRLLVL.